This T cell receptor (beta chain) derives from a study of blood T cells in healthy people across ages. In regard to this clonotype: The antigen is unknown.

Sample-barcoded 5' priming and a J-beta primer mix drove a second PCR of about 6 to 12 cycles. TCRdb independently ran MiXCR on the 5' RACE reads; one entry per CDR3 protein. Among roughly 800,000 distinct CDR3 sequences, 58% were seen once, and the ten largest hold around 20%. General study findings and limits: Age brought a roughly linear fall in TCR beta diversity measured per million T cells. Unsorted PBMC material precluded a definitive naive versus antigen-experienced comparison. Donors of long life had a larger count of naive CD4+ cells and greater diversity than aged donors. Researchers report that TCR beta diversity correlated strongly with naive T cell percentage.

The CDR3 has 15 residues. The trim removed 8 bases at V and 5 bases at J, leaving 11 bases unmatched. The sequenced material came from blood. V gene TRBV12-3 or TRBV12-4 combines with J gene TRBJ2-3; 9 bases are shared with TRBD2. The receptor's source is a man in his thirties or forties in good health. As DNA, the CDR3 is TGTGCCAGCGCGCAAGACGGACTAGCGTTAGATACGCAGTATTTT. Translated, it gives CASAQDGLALDTQYF.